The next 18 T cell receptor beta chains were all read from a single sample in a study of blood T cell repertoires in COVID-19. Sequenced by immunoSEQ multiplex PCR; TCRdb stores in-frame clones only, minus some. The top ten hold 1.5% to 2% of the sample, which has about 90,000 clones, 80% to 90% seen once. The sequencing sample was made of peripheral blood. Receptor source: an elderly man with acute or convalescent COVID-19.

This clone was seen once. One end of the junction fails to match germline, which may point to a read error. The chain has TRBV7-2 and TRBJ2-7, with 8 bases fitting TRBD1. The CDR3 extends over 13 amino acids. Germline V gene sequence: CDR1 SGHTA, CDR2 FQGNSA. The CDR3 is CASILDRGAEQYF. As DNA, the CDR3 is TGTGCCAGCATCTTAGACAGGGGAGCCGAGCAGTACTTC.

This clone was seen more than once but under ten times. The V and J genes are TRBV19 and TRBJ1-2; D gene unclear. The CDR3 is 14 residues long. Trimming removed 5 bases from V and 8 bases from J, with 18 bases in between. The V gene's germline CDR1 is LNHDA and CDR2 SQIVND (reference sequence). The CDR3 region is CASSPPGLTRGYTF. The DNA for the CDR3 is TGTGCCAGTAGTCCACCGGGCCTCACTAGAGGCTACACCTTC.

This chain connects TRBV28 to TRBJ1-5; the D gene is possibly TRBD1 (6 bases). The germline V and J ends were trimmed by 3 bases and 7 bases, with 22 bases remaining between them. The CDR3 length is 17 residues. Germline V gene lookup returns CDR1 MDHEN and CDR2 SYDVKM. The CDR3 here is CASSFGGLTRSGQPQHF. The CDR3 DNA sequence: TGTGCCAGCAGTTTCGGGGGGCTCACTCGCTCAGGGCAGCCCCAGCATTTT.

This chain links TRBV6-5 with TRBJ1-2, with D perhaps TRBD1 (5 bases). The germline V gene has CDR1 MNHEY and CDR2 SVGAGI. The CDR3 is made up of 14 amino acids. Trimming took off 2 bases at V and 8 bases at J, with 15 bases between the two ends. As DNA, the CDR3 is TGTGCCAGCAGTTACGAGAGGGACGGGGGAGGCTACACCTTC. Amino acid sequence: CASSYERDGGGYTF.

The gene calls are TRBV5-1 and TRBJ2-1, with 11 bases identical to TRBD2. The length of the CDR3 is 18 residues. Germline V gene sequence: CDR1 SGHRS, CDR2 YFSETQ. V shed 4 bases and J 0 bases; nucleotides not matched to a gene: 9. The CDR3 here is CASSPGTSGTSSYNEQFF. CDR3 sequence (DNA): TGCGCCAGCAGCCCCGGGACTAGCGGAACGAGCTCCTACAATGAGCAGTTCTTC.

The V gene is TRBV5-5, the J gene TRBJ2-3; D possibly corresponds to TRBD1 (6 bases). The V gene lost 5 bases and the J gene lost 4 bases, with 14 bases spanning the gap. CDR1 and CDR2 (germline): SGHKS, YYEKEE (reference sequence). The CDR3 is 14 amino acids. The CDR3 DNA sequence: TGTGCCAGCAGAACAGGGATAGGGGCAGATACGCAGTATTTT. This gives the protein CASRTGIGADTQYF.

CDR3 loop: CASSRLPGELFF. As DNA, the CDR3 is TGTGCCAGCAGCCGACTACCCGGGGAGCTGTTTTTT. The chain is built from TRBV25-1 and TRBJ2-2; TRBD2 is a possible D gene (5 bases). Germline assignment: CDR1 MGHDK and CDR2 SYGVNS. V shed 6 bases and J shed 6 bases, with 8 bases lying between them. This CDR3 has 12 residues.

The chain joins TRBV7-2 to TRBJ2-5; no reliable D call. The CDR3 consists of 12 residues. Germline V CDR1 and CDR2: SGHTA, FQGNSA. V was shortened by 3 bases and J by 4 bases, with 6 bases between the two germline ends. CDR3 in amino acids: CASSFQLETQYF. CDR3 coding DNA: TGTGCCAGCAGCTTCCAATTAGAGACCCAGTACTTC.

V usage is TRBV11-2 and J usage is TRBJ2-7; TRBD1 might be the D (6 bases). The CDR3 is 14 residues long. CDR1 and CDR2 from the germline V gene are SGHAT and FQNNGV. V was pared by 4 bases and J by 2 bases, with 12 bases between. DNA of the CDR3: TGTGCCAGCAGCTCTCATCAGGGGCCCTACGAGCAGTACTTC. Translation: CASSSHQGPYEQYF. Combining the CDR3 with reference TRBV11-2 and TRBJ2-7 gives the whole variable domain EAGVAQSPRYKIIEKRQSVAFWCNPISGHATLYWYQQILGQGPKLLIQFQNNGVVDDSQLPKDRFSAERLKGVDSTLKIQPAKLEDSAVYLCASSSHQGPYEQYFGPGTRLTVT.

There are a few counts of this clone. The chain combines TRBV18 with TRBJ1-5, with D unclear. The CDR3 length is 15 residues. From germline, CDR1 is KGHSH and CDR2 LQKENI. V was pared by 2 bases and J by 0 bases, with 8 bases between. In DNA, the CDR3 is TGTGCCAGCTCACCAGCGGGGAGTAGCAATCAGCCCCAGCATTTT. This codes for CASSPAGSSNQPQHF. Full variable domain (missing parts from reference TRBV18 and TRBJ1-5): NAGVMQNPRHLVRRRGQEARLRCSPMKGHSHVYWYRQLPEEGLKFMVYLQKENIIDESGMPKERFSAEFPKEGPSILRIQQVVRGDSAAYFCASSPAGSSNQPQHFGDGTRLSIL.

The chain couples TRBV18 to TRBJ1-5, with TRBD1 matching over 9 bases. Trimming took 0 bases from V and 6 from J; bases not matched to a gene: 15. This CDR3 region has 19 residues. In germline, CDR1 is KGHSH, CDR2 LQKENI. The CDR3 sequence is CASSPPVGQGQLAGQPQHF. The CDR3 nucleotides read TGTGCCAGCTCACCACCTGTGGGACAGGGTCAACTGGCGGGTCAGCCCCAGCATTTT.

The rearrangement links TRBV6-5 to TRBJ1-2; 7 bases fit TRBD1. J gave up 3 bases and V 6 bases, and 4 bases lay outside the gene matches. Germline CDR1 and CDR2: MNHEY and SVGAGI. The CDR3 is 13 amino acids. CDR3 sequence reads: CASSRDRDYGYTF. Here the CDR3 DNA reads TGTGCCAGCAGCCGCGACAGGGACTATGGCTACACCTTC.

The DNA for the CDR3 is TGTGCCAGCAGCGTAAGGAGTGTCGGGGAGCTGTTTTTT. Translating gives CASSVRSVGELFF. This chain joins TRBV9 and TRBJ2-2; D remains ambiguous. This CDR3 comprises 13 residues. The V and J ends lost 1 base and 7 bases respectively, with 8 bases between them. Per the germline V gene, CDR1 is SGDLS and CDR2 is YYNGEE.

The chain joins TRBV23-1 to TRBJ1-1; TRBD1 agrees at 12 bases. TRBV23-1 is an open reading frame, and its role is uncertain. The CDR3 covers 16 residues. V shed 8 bases, J shed 5 bases, and the junction held 12 bases outside the gene matches. DNA for the CDR3: TGCGCCAGCGATCCCGGGACAGGGGGCAGGAAGACTGAAGCTTTCTTT. It is translated as CASDPGTGGRKTEAFF.

A few counts support this clone. This sequence joins TRBV2 and TRBJ1-1; 7 bases align to TRBD1. J was trimmed by 7 bases and V by 5 bases; bases with no gene match: 4. The CDR3 length is 12 residues. Germline values: CDR1 SNHLY, CDR2 FYNNEI. The CDR3 nucleotides read TGTGCCAGCAGTTGGGACAGTTATGAAGCTTTCTTT. It specifies CASSWDSYEAFF.

As for this clone: One end of the junction varies from germline; a read error may be responsible. The chain couples TRBV3-1 (or the pseudogene TRBV3-2) to TRBJ2-1, with 12 nucleotides matching TRBD2. There are 16 residues in the CDR3. Germline CDR1 and CDR2: LGHDT and YNNKEL (reference sequence). CDR3 bases: TGTGCCAGCAGCCTACTAGCGGGAGGTTTTACAATTGAGCAATTCTTC. Translation gives CASSLLAGGFTIEQFF.

This clone occurred once. This sequence joins TRBV7-2 and TRBJ2-1; D call uncertain. CDR3 length equals 14 residues. Germline V CDR1 and CDR2: SGHTA, FQGNSA. V lost 4 bases and J 10 bases, leaving 17 bases between the germline ends. CDR3 nucleotide sequence: TGTGCCAGCAGCTCCGTGGGCAGGCTTGGGGAGCAGTTCTTC. It is translated as CASSSVGRLGEQFF. Using reference TRBV7-2 and TRBJ2-1 for the parts outside the CDR3, the full variable domain is GAGVSQSPSNKVTEKGKDVELRCDPISGHTALYWYRQSLGQGLEFLIYFQGNSAPDKSGLPSDRFSAERTGGSVSTLTIQRTQQEDSAVYLCASSSVGRLGEQFFGPGTRLTVL.

In this sample, this clone turned up a few times. The CDR3 sequence: CASSFNPDSHGETQYF. CDR3 sequence (DNA): TGTGCCAGCAGCTTCAATCCTGACTCTCATGGAGAGACCCAGTACTTC. V is TRBV5-5 and J is TRBJ2-5; D gene uncertain. This CDR3 has 16 amino acids. Germline V gives CDR1 SGHKS, CDR2 YYEKEE (reference sequence). V was trimmed by 2 bases and J by 4 bases, leaving 18 bases between them.